This entry features one TCR beta chain sequence. Its antigen is still unknown. Per-base qualities were not stored, and no clone one base away is much larger. This record comes from a study of blood T cell repertoires in COVID-19 (TCRdb year 2020). With respect to the entire study: The collaborator samples originated in the United States, Italy and Spain and spanned the acute and convalescent phases of COVID-19. The material from the prospective study consisted of cDNA or gDNA derived from T cells, B-cell-depleted T cells, or PBMCs. Deeply sampled blood TCRbeta repertoires from subjects exposed to, actively infected with, or recovered from COVID-19 were included in the dataset. The repertoires were made available in a free public database intended to serve as a resource for research on the immune response to SARS-CoV-2. Samples came from the ongoing ImmuneRACE study (first 160 participants) plus 1,254 subjects from 6 global collaborators. A de-identified subject ID, COVID-19 status, age in years and sex were almost always included in the sample metadata. Where available, HLA class I and class II types were obtained from metadata supplied by the sample provider rather than from assay-based typing.

TCRbeta CDR3 regions were amplified from genomic DNA by means of the immunoSEQ Assay, a bias-controlled multiplex PCR. Per the authors' processing: Within the assay, amplification of reference gene primers was used to estimate how many nucleated cells each sample contained. Sequence reads were collapsed and filtered to measure the absolute abundance of every unique TCRbeta CDR3 rearrangement. For each sample, productive Simpson clonality was calculated by taking the square root of Simpson's diversity index across productive rearrangements. Sourced from immuneACCESS, this table was stored by TCRdb with only in-frame sequences that have V and J called. A share of the clones is absent; for the studies checked, an unresolved V gene accounts for under half, and the remainder has no known explanation. V and J calls and clone size are those listed in that table; D and trimming were worked out from the DNA. The table for this sample lists about 150,000 clones; around four fifths of them were counted only once. Together, the top ten hold 2.9% of the sample.

The germline V gene supplies CDR1 LGHNA and CDR2 YNFKEQ. Germline trimming: 3 bases from V, 3 bases from J; junction bases outside gene matches: 18. Including cysteine and phenylalanine, the CDR3 has 20 amino acids. The DNA shown is the 60-base CDR3, in frame from base 1. General study outcomes and caveats: How much clinical and demographic metadata was included differed by source and by participant, and the metadata was provided uncurated.

Whole blood was collected in K2EDTA tubes by collaborating institutions according to the institutions' own protocols. For TCRbeta analysis, collaborators shipped samples as frozen whole blood, isolated PBMCs, or DNA extracted from either of those sample types. Sequencing input: peripheral blood. The TCR sequence derives from a woman aged 55-70 years with acute or convalescent COVID-19. Recombination linked TRBV4-2 to TRBJ2-7, with 12 middle bases fitting TRBD1. For the CDR3, the sequence is CASSQPPGQGAAFTNYEQYF. At the DNA level, the sequence is TGTGCCAGCAGCCAGCCTCCGGGACAGGGGGCTGCCTTTACAAACTACGAGCAGTACTTC.